The 25 T cell receptor beta chains given below trace back to one sample, sequenced in a study of cytomegalovirus exposure and HLA in healthy donors. Use of 60 Vbeta and 13 Jbeta primers characterized the PCR. Method: immunoSEQ multiplex PCR; TCRdb's copy keeps in-frame clones and lacks some. The repertoire holds under 200,000 clones, with 60% to 85% as singletons. Sequencing was performed on PBMCs. All receptors come from a woman in her 40s in good health and CMV-seronegative.

This chain links TRBV19 with TRBJ2-6; maybe TRBD2 (6 bases). This CDR3 is built from 18 residues. Germline V gives CDR1 LNHDA, CDR2 SQIVND (reference sequence). The ends were cut back, 3 bases at V and 0 bases at J, with 15 bases in the middle. The DNA of the CDR3 is TGTGCCAGTAGTATGGAGGGGCAGGTGTTCTCTGGGGCCAACGTCCTGACTTTC. Residues: CASSMEGQVFSGANVLTF.

The chain employs TRBV6-6 and TRBJ2-5, with D tentatively TRBD2 (6 bases). The CDR3 consists of 14 residues. The V gene lost 2 bases and the J gene lost 1 base, with 8 bases spanning the gap. CDR1 is MNHNY and CDR2 is SVGAGI in the germline V gene (reference sequence). The CDR3 DNA is TGTGCCAGCAGTTACGGCGGGGTCCAAGAGACCCAGTACTTC. Translation gives CASSYGGVQETQYF.

The table lists this clone with a count of one. The J gene is TRBJ1-2, the V gene TRBV2, with TRBD1 matching over 7 bases. The CDR3 consists of 16 residues. Trimming cost V 2 bases and J 4 bases; bases outside gene matches: 10. Germline V gene data show CDR1 as SNHLY and CDR2 as FYNNEI. The CDR3 DNA follows: TGTGCCAGCAGTGAAAGGGTTAGGGGGCGCGTCTATGGCTACACCTTC. As protein: CASSERVRGRVYGYTF.

This chain links TRBV7-2 with TRBJ2-3, with 7 bases matching TRBD2. Unmatched junction bases numbered 6, after V lost 5 bases and J lost 1 base. Germline CDR1 is SGHTA and CDR2 is FQGNSA. CDR3 size: 15 residues. This CDR3 is CASSKPRGGTDTQYF. Here the CDR3 DNA reads TGTGCCAGCAGCAAACCCCGGGGGGGCACAGATACGCAGTATTTT.

This clone is a singleton in its sample. The J gene is TRBJ1-6, the V gene TRBV4-1; 8 bases agree with TRBD1. The CDR3 sequence is 15 residues long. Trimming removed 4 bases from V and 8 bases from J; junction bases left unmatched: 7. In germline, CDR1 is MGHRA, CDR2 YSYEKL. CDR3 protein: CASSRTGGGDSPLHF. CDR3 nucleotide sequence: TGCGCCAGCAGCCGCACAGGGGGAGGGGATTCACCCCTCCACTTT.

V is TRBV4-1 and J is TRBJ1-2; D not certain. The germline CDR1 and CDR2 sequences are MGHRA and YSYEKL. The CDR3 extends over 13 amino acids. The germline V and J ends were trimmed by 1 base and 8 bases, with 11 bases remaining between them. The CDR3 loop is CASSQAAGRGYTF. The CDR3 DNA sequence: TGCGCCAGCAGCCAAGCGGCAGGTCGGGGCTACACCTTC.

The V call is TRBV13, the J call TRBJ2-7; D unclear. CDR3 length: 14 residues. Per germline, CDR1 PRHDT and CDR2 FYEKMQ (reference sequence). V was cut by 5 bases and J by 7 bases, with 18 bases left in between. The CDR3 loop reads CASSPGLGVGEQYF. The CDR3 DNA reads TGTGCCAGCAGCCCAGGCCTCGGCGTGGGTGAGCAGTACTTC.

This chain joins TRBV28 and TRBJ2-7, with TRBD1 matching over 9 bases. This CDR3 has 14 residues. Germline V lookup: CDR1 MDHEN, CDR2 SYDVKM. V gave up 5 bases and J gave up 4 bases; unmatched junction bases: 6. The CDR3 reads CASSPLGQGYEQYF. In nucleotides, the CDR3 is TGTGCCAGCAGTCCCCTGGGACAGGGATACGAGCAGTACTTC.

This clone was seen a single time. This chain connects TRBV5-1 to TRBJ1-3; weak D call: TRBD1 (5 bases). Germline V lookup: CDR1 SGHRS, CDR2 YFSETQ. The CDR3 is made up of 16 amino acids. Deletions cut 0 bases from V and 1 base from J, with 11 bases between. CDR3 protein: CASSLDSGYSGNTIYF. In DNA form, the CDR3 reads TGCGCCAGCAGCTTGGACTCAGGGTATTCTGGAAACACCATATATTTT.

The chain has TRBV7-8 and TRBJ1-4, with 8 bases matching TRBD1. Trimming cost V 3 bases and J 5 bases; bases outside gene matches: 5. Germline lookup yields CDR1 SGHVS and CDR2 FQNEAQ. The CDR3 runs 15 residues. The CDR3 DNA follows: TGTGCCAGCAGCTTTGCGGACAGGGCAAATGAAAAACTGTTTTTT. It encodes CASSFADRANEKLFF.

There are a few counts of this clone. V is TRBV5-5 and J is TRBJ1-4, with 8 positions matching TRBD1. Germline loops: CDR1 SGHKS, CDR2 YYEKEE (reference sequence). The CDR3 spans 15 residues. The V gene end was trimmed by 3 bases and the J gene end by 6 bases; junction bases not matched to a gene: 7. CDR3 DNA: TGTGCCAGCAGCTATCTCGGACAGGGAGATGAAAAACTGTTTTTT. This translates into CASSYLGQGDEKLFF.

On this clone: Relative to the germline gene, one junction end is altered; a read error may explain this. The chain is built from TRBV7-9 and TRBJ2-3; TRBD2 aligns across 8 bases. This CDR3 has 16 residues. Germline lookup yields CDR1 SEHNR and CDR2 FQNEAQ (reference sequence). In DNA, the CDR3 is TGTTCCAGCAGCTTAGAAGGCGGGGGGTCAGCAGATACGCAGTATTTT. Protein: CSSSLEGGGSADTQYF.

In this sample, this clone turned up once. The chain employs TRBV4-2 and TRBJ2-1, with 13 bases lining up with TRBD2. The V segment lost 4 bases and the J segment 6 bases; nucleotides outside the gene matches: 6. Germline lookup yields CDR1 LGHNA and CDR2 YNFKEQ. CDR3 length equals 16 residues. CDR3 nucleotide sequence: TGTGCCAGCAGCCCGACCGGGACTAGCGGGATCAATGAGCAGTTCTTC. It specifies CASSPTGTSGINEQFF.

V usage is TRBV2 and J usage is TRBJ1-2; TRBD1 might be the D (5 bases). CDR3 size: 14 residues. V lost 4 bases and J 4 bases, leaving 13 bases between the germline ends. The germline V gene encodes CDR1 SNHLY and CDR2 FYNNEI. In DNA form, the CDR3 reads TGTGCCAGCAGTGTGGGGTTTGGGGCCTATGGCTACACCTTC. This codes for CASSVGFGAYGYTF.

This rearrangement joins TRBV27 to TRBJ1-2, with D uncertain. The CDR3 sequence is 11 residues long. The germline gives CDR1 MNHEY, CDR2 SMNVEV (reference sequence). Between the trimmed V and J ends, which lost 7 bases and 7 bases, there was a span of 10 bases. CDR3 nucleotide sequence: TGTGCCAGCAACTGGGCCGCTGGCTACACCTTC. It encodes CASNWAAGYTF.

The rearrangement joins TRBV7-9 to TRBJ1-4, with TRBD1 matching over 8 bases. The CDR3 extends over 13 amino acids. V was pared by 6 bases and J by 8 bases, with 5 bases of the junction left unmatched. Germline V gene data show CDR1 as SEHNR and CDR2 as FQNEAQ (reference sequence). In nucleotides, the CDR3 is TGTGCCAGCAGTAGGACAGGGAGCGAAAAACTGTTTTTT. It encodes CASSRTGSEKLFF. Combining the CDR3 with reference TRBV7-9 and TRBJ1-4 gives the whole variable domain DTGVSQNPRHKITKRGQNVTFRCDPISEHNRLYWYRQTLGQGPEFLTYFQNEAQLEKSRLLSDRFSAERPKGSFSTLEIQRTEQGDSAMYLCASSRTGSEKLFFGSGTQLSVL.

This chain connects TRBV4-1 to TRBJ1-1; 11 bases align to TRBD1. The CDR3 is 16 amino acids. The V gene's germline CDR1 is MGHRA and CDR2 YSYEKL. With V trimmed by 1 base and J by 4 bases, 5 bases remained unmatched. CDR3 sequence reads: CASSQGPGQGVTEAFF. CDR3 in DNA: TGCGCCAGCAGCCAAGGACCGGGACAGGGGGTCACTGAAGCTTTCTTT.

The chain is built from TRBV21-1 and TRBJ2-7; the table's D call TRBD1 went unverified against the DNA. TRBV21-1 is tagged as a pseudogene. CDR3 length: 14 amino acids. This chain's CDR3 is CASSKARRLYEQYF. CDR3 coding DNA: TGTGCCAGCAGCAAAGCCAGGCGCCTCTACGAGCAGTACTTC.

V usage is TRBV6-5 and J usage is TRBJ1-6; the D is unclear. CDR1 is MNHEY, CDR2 SVGAGI, per germline. The CDR3 length is 13 residues. V shed 5 bases and J shed 10 bases, with 12 bases lying between them. CDR3 loop: CASSRDGGSPLHF. For the CDR3, the DNA is TGTGCCAGCAGTCGTGACGGAGGCTCACCCCTCCACTTT.

The chain carries TRBV11-2 and TRBJ2-7; 12 positions agree with TRBD2. Germline trimming cut 6 bases from V and 3 bases from J; bases unmatched to any gene: 9. The CDR3 totals 16 residues. Germline V gene sequence: CDR1 SGHAT, CDR2 FQNNGV. The CDR3: CASSLDPLAGGYEQYF. The CDR3, as DNA: TGTGCCAGCAGTCTCGACCCACTAGCGGGGGGCTACGAGCAGTACTTC. Together with reference TRBV11-2 and TRBJ2-7, the CDR3 gives the full variable domain: EAGVAQSPRYKIIEKRQSVAFWCNPISGHATLYWYQQILGQGPKLLIQFQNNGVVDDSQLPKDRFSAERLKGVDSTLKIQPAKLEDSAVYLCASSLDPLAGGYEQYFGPGTRLTVT.

The table lists this clone with a count of one. The chain links TRBV11-2 to TRBJ1-6, with D tentatively TRBD1 (5 bases). The CDR3 runs 15 residues. Germline CDR1 is SGHAT and CDR2 is FQNNGV. The ends were cut back, 7 bases at V and 6 bases at J, with 16 bases in the middle. Written as DNA, the CDR3 is TGTGCCAGCAACCTTAGCGGGACGGGTAATTCACCCCTCCACTTT. Translating it yields CASNLSGTGNSPLHF.

J is TRBJ2-7 and V is TRBV7-9, with 7 bases fitting TRBD1. Germline loops: CDR1 SEHNR, CDR2 FQNEAQ (reference sequence). The CDR3 covers 15 residues. The trim removed 3 bases at V and 5 bases at J, leaving 10 bases unmatched. The CDR3 DNA reads as TGTGCCAGCAGCTTTTTGGAGGACAGGTTCAACGAGCAGTACTTC. Its protein is CASSFLEDRFNEQYF.

This clone was observed a single time. This chain uses TRBV9 with TRBJ1-1; D unclear. Germline lookup yields CDR1 SGDLS and CDR2 YYNGEE. The V and J ends lost 0 bases and 1 base respectively, with 7 bases between them. The CDR3 runs to 14 residues. The CDR3 sequence: CASSVVSENTEAFF. The CDR3, as DNA: TGTGCCAGCAGCGTAGTGAGCGAGAACACTGAAGCTTTCTTT.

The chain has TRBV4-1 and TRBJ1-1; D is perhaps TRBD1 (5 bases). V was clipped by 2 bases and J by 6 bases, with 19 bases between them. Germline V gene lookup returns CDR1 MGHRA and CDR2 YSYEKL. This CDR3 region has 16 residues. The CDR3 sequence: CASSQFIRKRGSEAFF. Here the CDR3 DNA reads TGCGCCAGCAGCCAATTTATAAGGAAAAGGGGCTCTGAAGCTTTCTTT.

This chain links TRBV5-1 with TRBJ1-1; 7 bases are shared with TRBD1. Germline loops: CDR1 SGHRS, CDR2 YFSETQ. The ends lost 2 bases at V and 1 base at J; junction bases unmatched: 5. The CDR3 has 15 residues. The CDR3 nucleotides read TGCGCCAGCAGCTTCGTTGACAGGGCGAACACTGAAGCTTTCTTT. This codes for CASSFVDRANTEAFF.